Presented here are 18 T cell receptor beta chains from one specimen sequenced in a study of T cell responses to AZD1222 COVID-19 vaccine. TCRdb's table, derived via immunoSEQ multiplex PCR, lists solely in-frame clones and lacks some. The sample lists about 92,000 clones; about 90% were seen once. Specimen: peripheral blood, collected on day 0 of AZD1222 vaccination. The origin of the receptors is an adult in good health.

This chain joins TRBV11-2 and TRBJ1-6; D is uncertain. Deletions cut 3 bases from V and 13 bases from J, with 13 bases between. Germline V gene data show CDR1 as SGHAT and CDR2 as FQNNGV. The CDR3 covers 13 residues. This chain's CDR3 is CASSFVAGGPLHF. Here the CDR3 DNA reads TGTGCCAGCAGCTTTGTAGCCGGTGGCCCCCTCCACTTT.

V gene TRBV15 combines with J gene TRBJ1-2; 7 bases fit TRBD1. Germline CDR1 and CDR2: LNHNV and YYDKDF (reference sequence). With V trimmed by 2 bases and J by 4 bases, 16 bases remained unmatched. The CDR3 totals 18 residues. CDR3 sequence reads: CATSRSYPGTAPPYGYTF. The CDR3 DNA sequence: TGTGCCACCAGCAGAAGTTACCCCGGGACAGCTCCTCCCTATGGCTACACCTTC.

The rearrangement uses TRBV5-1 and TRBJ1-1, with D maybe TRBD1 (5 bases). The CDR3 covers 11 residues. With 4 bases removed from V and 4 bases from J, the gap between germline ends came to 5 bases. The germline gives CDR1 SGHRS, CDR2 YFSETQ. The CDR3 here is CASSRGTEAFF. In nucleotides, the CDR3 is TGCGCCAGCAGCAGGGGCACTGAAGCTTTCTTT. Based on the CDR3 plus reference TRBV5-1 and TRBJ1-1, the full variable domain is KAGVTQTPRYLIKTRGQQVTLSCSPISGHRSVSWYQQTPGQGLQFLFEYFSETQRNKGNFPGRFSGRQFSNSRSEMNVSTLELGDSALYLCASSRGTEAFFGQGTRLTVV.

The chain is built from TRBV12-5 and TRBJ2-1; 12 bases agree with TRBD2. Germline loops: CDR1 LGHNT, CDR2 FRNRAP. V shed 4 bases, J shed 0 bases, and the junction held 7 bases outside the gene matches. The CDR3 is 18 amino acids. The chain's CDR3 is CASGWYQTSGSSYNEQFF. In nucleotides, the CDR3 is TGTGCTAGTGGTTGGTACCAGACTAGCGGGAGCTCCTACAATGAGCAGTTCTTC.

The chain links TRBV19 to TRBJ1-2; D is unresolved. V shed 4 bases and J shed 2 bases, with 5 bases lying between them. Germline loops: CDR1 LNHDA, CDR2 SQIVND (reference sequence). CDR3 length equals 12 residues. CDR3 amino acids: CASSRRNYGYTF. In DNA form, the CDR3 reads TGTGCCAGTAGTAGGCGGAACTATGGCTACACCTTC.

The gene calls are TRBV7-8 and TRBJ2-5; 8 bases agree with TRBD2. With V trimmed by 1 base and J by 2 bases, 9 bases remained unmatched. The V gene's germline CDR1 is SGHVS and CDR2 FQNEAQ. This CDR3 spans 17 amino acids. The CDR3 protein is CASSLVPGGRRQETQYF. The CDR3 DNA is TGTGCCAGCAGCTTAGTACCTGGCGGGAGGCGACAAGAGACCCAGTACTTC.

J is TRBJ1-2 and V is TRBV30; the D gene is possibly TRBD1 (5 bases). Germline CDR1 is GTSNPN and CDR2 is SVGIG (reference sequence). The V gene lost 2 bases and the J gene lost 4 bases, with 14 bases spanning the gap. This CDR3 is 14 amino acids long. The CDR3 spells CAWSPSGGGYGYTF. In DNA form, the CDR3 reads TGTGCCTGGAGTCCCTCAGGCGGGGGCTATGGCTACACCTTC. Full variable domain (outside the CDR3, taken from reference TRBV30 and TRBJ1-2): SQTIHQWPATLVQPVGSPLSLECTVEGTSNPNLYWYRQAAGRGLQLLFYSVGIGQISSEVPQNLSASRPQDRQFILSSKKLLLSDSGFYLCAWSPSGGGYGYTFGSGTRLTVV.

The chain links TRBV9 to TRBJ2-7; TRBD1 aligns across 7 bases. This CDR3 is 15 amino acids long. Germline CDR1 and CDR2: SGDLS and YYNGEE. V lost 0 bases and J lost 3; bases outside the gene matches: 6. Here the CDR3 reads CASSVEFGQVYEQYF. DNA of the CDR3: TGTGCCAGCAGCGTAGAATTTGGACAGGTCTACGAGCAGTACTTC.

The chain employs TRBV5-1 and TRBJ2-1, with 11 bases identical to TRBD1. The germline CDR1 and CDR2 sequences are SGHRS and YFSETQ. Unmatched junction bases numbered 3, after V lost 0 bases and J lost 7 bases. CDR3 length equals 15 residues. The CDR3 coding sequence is TGCGCCAGCAGCTTGGTAGGACAGGGGGCGAATGAGCAGTTCTTC. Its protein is CASSLVGQGANEQFF.

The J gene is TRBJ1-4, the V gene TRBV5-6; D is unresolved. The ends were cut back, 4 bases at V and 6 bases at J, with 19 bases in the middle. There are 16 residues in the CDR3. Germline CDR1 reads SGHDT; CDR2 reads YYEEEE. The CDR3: CASSRWASVSDEKLFF. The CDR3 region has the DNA TGTGCCAGCAGCCGCTGGGCATCAGTATCGGATGAAAAACTGTTTTTT.

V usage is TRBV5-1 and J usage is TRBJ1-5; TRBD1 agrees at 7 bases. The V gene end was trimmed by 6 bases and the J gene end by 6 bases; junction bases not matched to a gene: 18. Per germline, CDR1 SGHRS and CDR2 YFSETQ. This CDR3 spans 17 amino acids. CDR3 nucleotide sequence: TGCGCCAGCACCGACTTCGGACTCCTTCAGGGGGTTCAGCCCCAGCATTTT. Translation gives CASTDFGLLQGVQPQHF.

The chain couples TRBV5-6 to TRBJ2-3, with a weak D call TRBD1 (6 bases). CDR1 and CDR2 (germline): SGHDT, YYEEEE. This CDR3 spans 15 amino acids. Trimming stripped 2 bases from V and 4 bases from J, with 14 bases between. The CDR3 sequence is CASSLSGQGADTQYF. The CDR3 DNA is TGTGCCAGCAGCTTATCGGGACAAGGGGCAGATACGCAGTATTTT.

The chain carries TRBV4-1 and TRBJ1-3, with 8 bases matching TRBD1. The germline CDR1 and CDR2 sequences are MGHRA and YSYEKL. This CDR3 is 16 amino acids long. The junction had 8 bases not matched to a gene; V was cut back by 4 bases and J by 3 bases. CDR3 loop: CASSLNDRGFGNTIYF. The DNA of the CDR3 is TGCGCCAGCAGCCTTAACGACAGGGGATTTGGAAACACCATATATTTT.

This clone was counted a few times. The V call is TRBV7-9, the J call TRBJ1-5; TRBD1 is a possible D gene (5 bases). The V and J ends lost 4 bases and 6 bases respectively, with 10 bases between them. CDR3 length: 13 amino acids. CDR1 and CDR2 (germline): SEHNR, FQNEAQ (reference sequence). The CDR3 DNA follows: TGTGCCAGCAGCTACGACAGCGTTCAGCCCCAGCATTTT. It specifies CASSYDSVQPQHF.

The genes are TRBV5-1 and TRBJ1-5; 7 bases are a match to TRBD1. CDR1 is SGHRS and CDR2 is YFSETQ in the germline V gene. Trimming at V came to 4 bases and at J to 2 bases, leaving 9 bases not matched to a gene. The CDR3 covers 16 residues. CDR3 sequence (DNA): TGCGCCAGCAGCCCGACAGGGCCTGGGGGCAATCAGCCCCAGCATTTT. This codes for CASSPTGPGGNQPQHF.

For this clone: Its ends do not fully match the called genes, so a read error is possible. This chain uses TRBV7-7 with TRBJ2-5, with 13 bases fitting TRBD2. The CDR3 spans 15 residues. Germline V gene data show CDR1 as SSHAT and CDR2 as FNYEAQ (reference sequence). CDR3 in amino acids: CASSPGTSGELTQYF. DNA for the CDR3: TGTGCTAGCAGCCCCGGGACTAGCGGGGAGCTGACCCAGTACTTC.

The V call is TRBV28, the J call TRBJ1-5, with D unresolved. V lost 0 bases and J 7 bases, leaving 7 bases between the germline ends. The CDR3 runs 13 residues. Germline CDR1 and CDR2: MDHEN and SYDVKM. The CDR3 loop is CASSLWGSQPQHF. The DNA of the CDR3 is TGTGCCAGCAGTTTATGGGGGAGCCAGCCCCAGCATTTT.

The CDR3 protein is CASSLARVRETQYF. The CDR3 nucleotides read TGTGCCAGCAGCTTAGCGCGGGTGCGGGAGACCCAGTACTTC. J is TRBJ2-5 and V is TRBV7-2; D might be TRBD2 (5 bases). The germline V and J ends were trimmed by 0 bases and 5 bases, with 10 bases remaining between them. Germline CDR1 SGHTA, CDR2 FQGNSA. This CDR3 has 14 amino acids.